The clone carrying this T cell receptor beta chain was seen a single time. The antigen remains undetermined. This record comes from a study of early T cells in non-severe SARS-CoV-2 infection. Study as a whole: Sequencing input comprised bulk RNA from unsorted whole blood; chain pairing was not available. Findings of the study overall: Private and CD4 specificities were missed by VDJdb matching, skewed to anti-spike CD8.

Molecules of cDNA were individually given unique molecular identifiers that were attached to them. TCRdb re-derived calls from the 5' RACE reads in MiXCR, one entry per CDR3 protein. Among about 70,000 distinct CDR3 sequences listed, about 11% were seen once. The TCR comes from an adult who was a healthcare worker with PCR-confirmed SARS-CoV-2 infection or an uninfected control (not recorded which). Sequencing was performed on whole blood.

The CDR3 protein is CASSTQGMNTEAFF. CDR3 DNA: TGTGCCAGCAGTACACAGGGGATGAACACTGAAGCTTTCTTT. The chain recombines TRBV7-2 with TRBJ1-1, with TRBD1 matching over 7 bases. The CDR3 is 14 residues long. The ends lost 6 bases at V and 0 bases at J; junction bases unmatched: 4. From germline, CDR1 is SGHTA and CDR2 FQGNSA.